This TCR beta chain was captured by sequencing in a study of CD8+CD57+ T cells in acquired aplastic anemia. V dropped 4 bases and J dropped 2 bases, with 20 bases sitting between them. The CDR3 loop spans 16 amino acids. Germline lookup yields CDR1 DFQATT and CDR2 SNEGSKA (reference sequence). Study results and limitations: The study identified roughly 29 CD8+ CDR3 sequences shared by patients and controls.

For this clonotype: What it binds is unknown.

Both TCR beta VDJ combination and CDR3 sequence profiling were carried out. Genomic DNA was the template for this profiling. TCRdb used MiXCR to reprocess the reads, holding one entry per CDR3 protein. The sample includes about 190,000 distinct CDR3 sequences, approximately 50% seen only once; the top ten take approximately 15%. Sample: sorted CD4+, CD8+, or CD8+CD57+ T cells (not recorded which) from PBMCs. The sequence was collected from a human donor in good health, serving as a control. J is TRBJ1-1 and V is TRBV20-1; weak D call: TRBD1 (5 bases). CDR3 sequence reads: CSATPTSGRLNTEAFF. The CDR3, as DNA: TGCAGTGCTACACCGACATCGGGACGGCTAAACACTGAAGCTTTCTTT.